The next 19 T cell receptor beta chains were all read from a single sample in a study of T-cell reconstitution after alpha-beta-depleted transplantation in children. A TCRbeta library incorporating unique molecular identifiers was prepared. In TCRdb, the PCR reads were re-called with MiXCR into one record per CDR3 protein. The repertoire holds about 980,000 distinct CDR3 sequences, with about 29% as singletons. Sample: PBMCs, mostly from graft donor cells, taken 360 days after TCRalphabeta/CD19-depleted stem cell transplant. These receptors originate from a boy less than two years old who had a stem cell transplant for SCID, so the T cells may come from the graft donor.

V is TRBV12-3 or TRBV12-4 and J is TRBJ2-2; 8 nucleotides align to TRBD2. J lost 5 bases, V lost 5 bases, and 13 bases had no gene match. The CDR3 is 17 amino acids. CDR3 bases: TGTGCCAGCAGTCCGGAGAGGATAGCGGGGATTACCGGGGAGCTGTTTTTT. Protein: CASSPERIAGITGELFF.

This clonotype was picked up a small number of times. The chain links TRBV20-1 to TRBJ1-2; D unresolved. Germline values: CDR1 DFQATT, CDR2 SNEGSKA (reference sequence). V lost 3 bases and J lost 3, with 8 bases in between. There are 12 residues in the CDR3. The DNA of the CDR3 is TGCAGTGCTAGGCGCGGGGACTATGGCTACACCTTC. Translated: CSARRGDYGYTF.

The chain is built from TRBV6-1 and TRBJ2-5; tentatively, D is TRBD1 (5 bases). Germline assignment: CDR1 MNHNS and CDR2 SASEGT. The germline V and J ends were trimmed by 5 bases and 7 bases, with 17 bases remaining between them. The CDR3 is made up of 14 amino acids. CDR3 coding DNA: TGTGCCAGCAGTCCCGACAGCATGATGTGGACCCAGTACTTC. As protein: CASSPDSMMWTQYF.

This clonotype was seen more than once but under ten times. The J gene is TRBJ2-7, the V gene TRBV10-3, with D uncertain. Germline V CDR1 and CDR2: ENHRY, SYGVKD. Deletions cut 2 bases from V and 7 bases from J, with 18 bases between. The CDR3 sequence is 15 residues long. This chain's CDR3 is CAISELLVRLGEQYF. In DNA form, the CDR3 reads TGTGCCATCAGTGAGCTCCTTGTTAGGCTGGGTGAGCAGTACTTC.

The chain combines TRBV12-3 or TRBV12-4 with TRBJ2-1; 8 nucleotides align to TRBD2. This CDR3 contains 16 residues. The ends lost 5 bases at V and 1 base at J; junction bases unmatched: 7. CDR3 loop: CASSKRSGVSYNEQFF. CDR3 nucleotides: TGTGCCAGCAGTAAGCGTAGCGGGGTATCCTACAATGAGCAGTTCTTC.

The table lists this clonotype with many counts. J is TRBJ1-2 and V is TRBV7-2; no firm D call. Germline V gives CDR1 SGHTA, CDR2 FQGNSA. The V gene lost 3 bases and the J gene lost 4 bases, with 6 bases spanning the gap. The CDR3 consists of 12 residues. CDR3 protein: CASSLATYGYTF. Here the CDR3 DNA reads TGTGCCAGCAGCTTGGCGACCTATGGCTACACCTTC.

The chain combines TRBV29-1 with TRBJ2-7; no reliable D call. Trimming took off 5 bases at V and 3 bases at J, with 8 bases between the two ends. The V gene's germline CDR1 is SQVTM and CDR2 ANQGSEA. This CDR3 comprises 11 residues. This CDR3 reads CSVQTNYEQYF. DNA for the CDR3: TGCAGCGTTCAGACAAACTACGAGCAGTACTTC.

This clonotype was counted a few times. V usage is TRBV28 and J usage is TRBJ1-1; possible D gene TRBD1, 6 bases. In germline, CDR1 is MDHEN, CDR2 SYDVKM. The CDR3 sequence is 15 residues long. With 3 bases removed from V and 1 base from J, the gap between germline ends came to 12 bases. CDR3 nucleotides: TGTGCCAGCAGTTTTCATACAGGGAGGAACACTGAAGCTTTCTTT. Translating gives CASSFHTGRNTEAFF.

The sample holds a few counts of this clonotype. V gene TRBV20-1 combines with J gene TRBJ2-5, with D hard to call. CDR1 is DFQATT, CDR2 SNEGSKA, per germline (reference sequence). The CDR3 is made up of 12 amino acids. V lost 3 bases and J lost 3, with 8 bases in between. CDR3 sequence (DNA): TGCAGTGCTAGTCCGGCGGAAGAGACCCAGTACTTC. Translated, it gives CSASPAEETQYF.

The chain recombines TRBV20-1 with TRBJ2-1; 7 bases line up with TRBD1. This CDR3 is built from 14 residues. V gave up 5 bases and J gave up 2 bases; unmatched junction bases: 6. The germline CDR1 and CDR2 sequences are DFQATT and SNEGSKA (reference sequence). The CDR3 coding sequence is TGCAGTGCTCAACCCGGGACAGCCTACAATGAGCAGTTCTTC. Translating gives CSAQPGTAYNEQFF.

This clonotype was found a few times. The chain carries TRBV6-1 and TRBJ1-5, with 7 bases aligning to TRBD1. The CDR3 runs 17 residues. In germline, CDR1 is MNHNS, CDR2 SASEGT. V was clipped by 6 bases and J by 4 bases; unmatched bases: 15. CDR3 DNA sequence: TGTGCCAGCAGACCACAGGGGACCCCCAGGAATAATCAGCCCCAGCATTTT. It yields the protein CASRPQGTPRNNQPQHF.

The V call is TRBV7-8, the J call TRBJ2-1, with D unresolved. Trimming left V 4 bases short and J 10 bases short, with 17 bases between. From germline, CDR1 is SGHVS and CDR2 FQNEAQ. The CDR3 has 14 amino acids. For the CDR3, the DNA is TGTGCCAGCAGCTCGGAGACCCGAACTCAGGAGCAGTTCTTC. Residues: CASSSETRTQEQFF. Based on the CDR3 plus reference TRBV7-8 and TRBJ2-1, the full variable domain is GAGVSQSPRYKVAKRGQDVALRCDPISGHVSLFWYQQALGQGPEFLTYFQNEAQLDKSGLPSDRFFAERPEGSVSTLKIQRTQQEDSAVYLCASSSETRTQEQFFGPGTRLTVL.

The V call is TRBV28, the J call TRBJ1-1, with unresolved D. The V gene's germline CDR1 is MDHEN and CDR2 SYDVKM. The CDR3 extends over 12 amino acids. The V end lost 4 bases, the J end lost 11 bases, and 14 bases lay between the germline ends. DNA for the CDR3: TGTGCCAGCAGTTCCCCGAGCCAGGCGGCTTTCTTT. This codes for CASSSPSQAAFF.

This clonotype was counted between two and nine times. The V gene is TRBV5-1, the J gene TRBJ2-5; 7 bases line up with TRBD1. V was clipped by 4 bases and J by 4 bases; unmatched bases: 7. The CDR3 is made up of 14 amino acids. The germline gives CDR1 SGHRS, CDR2 YFSETQ. The CDR3: CASSHRGPRETQYF. CDR3 coding DNA: TGCGCCAGCAGCCACAGGGGTCCAAGAGAGACCCAGTACTTC.

This clonotype was recorded a few times. The rearrangement joins TRBV12-3 or TRBV12-4 to TRBJ1-1; D remains ambiguous. The CDR3 is made up of 13 amino acids. V was pared by 3 bases and J by 4 bases, with 9 bases between. CDR3 in amino acids: CASSFLQTTEAFF. The DNA for the CDR3 is TGTGCCAGCAGTTTTTTACAAACCACTGAAGCTTTCTTT.

This clonotype appeared a few times. The V gene is TRBV28, the J gene TRBJ2-7; D unresolved. The germline V and J ends were trimmed by 8 bases and 3 bases, with 11 bases remaining between them. Germline V gene data show CDR1 as MDHEN and CDR2 as SYDVKM. The CDR3 runs to 12 residues. CDR3 region: CASRKGLYEQYF. The DNA for the CDR3 is TGTGCCAGCCGGAAAGGCCTCTACGAGCAGTACTTC.

The chain joins TRBV18 to TRBJ2-1; D remains unclear. The CDR3 runs to 14 residues. Germline lookup yields CDR1 KGHSH and CDR2 LQKENI. V dropped 2 bases and J dropped 9 bases, with 14 bases sitting between them. The chain's CDR3 is CASSPGEVSGEQFF. In nucleotides, the CDR3 is TGTGCCAGCTCACCAGGTGAGGTGTCCGGTGAGCAGTTCTTC.

This clonotype was picked up a small number of times. The J gene is TRBJ2-7, the V gene TRBV3-1; unclear D gene. The CDR3 contains 13 residues. V was cut by 4 bases and J by 2 bases, with 9 bases left in between. CDR1 LGHDT and CDR2 YNNKEL come from the germline V gene (reference sequence). The CDR3 DNA follows: TGTGCCAGCAGCCCCCCCGCCCCCTACGAGCAGTACTTC. Protein product: CASSPPAPYEQYF.

The genes are TRBV5-6 and TRBJ2-7; D is possibly TRBD2 (5 bases). This CDR3 has 15 amino acids. Germline CDR1 SGHDT, CDR2 YYEEEE. The V gene lost 0 bases and the J gene lost 1 base, with 11 bases spanning the gap. The CDR3 protein is CASSLGGRRSYEQYF. The CDR3 coding sequence is TGTGCCAGCAGCTTGGGTGGAAGGAGGTCCTACGAGCAGTACTTC.